This entry lists 10 T cell receptor beta chains sequenced from one sample in a study of OX40 agonist ivuxolimab in advanced cancers. Using immunoSEQ multiplex PCR, the repertoire was profiled, and TCRdb retains in-frame clones only, with some absent. Of more than 45,000 clones listed, about 82% are singletons. Sequenced here: CD4+ or CD8+ T cells sorted from blood, sampled in a trial of the OX40 agonist ivuxolimab. The receptors stem from an adult with an advanced solid tumor such as melanoma, head and neck, liver or kidney cancer.

The genes are TRBV9 and TRBJ2-5; D is ambiguous. The CDR3 loop spans 14 amino acids. CDR1 is SGDLS, CDR2 YYNGEE, per germline. V was cut by 0 bases and J by 5 bases, with 11 bases left in between. CDR3 in DNA: TGTGCCAGCAGCGTAGGTTCCAGCATGGAGACCCAGTACTTC. This sequence encodes CASSVGSSMETQYF.

This clone showed up just once. This chain uses TRBV6-6 with TRBJ1-1; no definite D call. Trimming pared 4 bases from V and 4 bases from J, leaving 13 bases between. The CDR3 length is 14 residues. Germline CDR1 is MNHNY and CDR2 is SVGAGI (reference sequence). The CDR3 bases are TGTGCCAGCAGTTCCAGCAACAAAGCCACTGAAGCTTTCTTT. Protein: CASSSSNKATEAFF.

The chain carries TRBV10-3 and TRBJ2-5; D may be TRBD1 (6 bases). The CDR3 length is 19 residues. V was shortened by 3 bases and J by 1 base, with 24 bases between the two germline ends. Germline lookup yields CDR1 ENHRY and CDR2 SYGVKD. The CDR3 region is CAISDPGSLGRGSQETQYF. CDR3 sequence (DNA): TGTGCCATCAGTGACCCGGGGTCCCTTGGAAGGGGGTCCCAAGAGACCCAGTACTTC.

The CDR3 DNA is TGTGCCTGGGATACTAGCGGGGGCCTTAACAATGAGCAGTTCTTC. It translates to CAWDTSGGLNNEQFF. The rearrangement links TRBV30 to TRBJ2-1; 11 bases line up with TRBD2. This CDR3 is built from 15 residues. CDR1 is GTSNPN, CDR2 SVGIG, per germline (reference sequence). V shed 5 bases, J shed 5 bases, and the junction held 8 bases outside the gene matches.

This chain links TRBV7-3 with TRBJ2-2, with a tentative D call TRBD1 (5 bases). Germline loops: CDR1 SGHTA, CDR2 FQGTGA. V lost 1 base and J lost 3, with 9 bases in between. This CDR3 has 15 amino acids. CDR3 sequence reads: CASSLSRADTGELFF. DNA of the CDR3: TGTGCCAGCAGCTTAAGCAGGGCGGACACCGGGGAGCTGTTTTTT.

V is TRBV7-2 and J is TRBJ2-5; TRBD1 or TRBD2 may be the D gene (5 bases each). CDR1 and CDR2 (germline): SGHTA, FQGNSA. The CDR3 has 14 residues. Deletions cut 4 bases from V and 2 bases from J, with 11 bases between. The CDR3, as DNA: TGTGCCAGCAGCTGGAAGAGGGGTCAAGAGACCCAGTACTTC. Translation gives CASSWKRGQETQYF. Full variable domain (remainder filled in from reference TRBV7-2 and TRBJ2-5): GAGVSQSPSNKVTEKGKDVELRCDPISGHTALYWYRQSLGQGLEFLIYFQGNSAPDKSGLPSDRFSAERTGGSVSTLTIQRTQQEDSAVYLCASSWKRGQETQYFGPGTRLLVL.

The rearrangement uses TRBV5-1 and TRBJ1-1, with TRBD1 matching over 9 bases. This CDR3 spans 13 amino acids. Looked up from germline, CDR1 is SGHRS and CDR2 is YFSETQ. V shed 5 bases, J shed 6 bases, and the junction held 5 bases outside the gene matches. As DNA, the CDR3 is TGCGCCAGCAGACGCGGACAGGGGCCTGAAGCTTTCTTT. It translates to CASRRGQGPEAFF.

The chain employs TRBV6-5 and TRBJ1-2; D perhaps matches TRBD1 (5 bases). Germline V CDR1 and CDR2: MNHEY, SVGAGI. This CDR3 region has 13 residues. Trimming removed 6 bases at V and 0 bases at J, with 8 bases between. The CDR3 DNA reads as TGTGCCAGCAGGTGGGGACCTAACTATGGCTACACCTTC. Its protein product is CASRWGPNYGYTF.

V and J are TRBV11-2 and TRBJ1-1; D may be TRBD1 (5 bases). Trimming shortened V by 3 bases and J by 2 bases, and 7 bases separated the two germline ends. In germline, CDR1 is SGHAT, CDR2 FQNNGV. This CDR3 is built from 13 residues. The CDR3 region is CASSLGLNTEAFF. CDR3 nucleotide sequence: TGTGCCAGCAGCTTGGGACTTAACACTGAAGCTTTCTTT.

This chain uses TRBV5-4 with TRBJ2-4; D may correspond to TRBD1 or TRBD2 (5 bases each). Germline loops: CDR1 SGHNT, CDR2 YYREEE (reference sequence). The CDR3 runs to 13 residues. V lost 2 bases and J 9 bases, leaving 12 bases between the germline ends. CDR3 in amino acids: CASSLGVGGIQYF. DNA for the CDR3: TGTGCCAGCAGCTTAGGGGTTGGGGGCATTCAGTACTTC.